A selection of T cell receptor beta chains follows, all from one sample in a study of cytomegalovirus exposure and HLA in healthy donors. TCRdb's copy holds only in-frame clones and misses some; the assay was immunoSEQ multiplex PCR. Among 95,000 to 150,000 clones, approximately 72% were seen once, and the ten largest hold more than 1.5%. What was sequenced was PBMCs. These receptor sequences come from a man younger than 30 in good health and CMV-seronegative. Both conserved end residues are part of each CDR3. A D gene is named only where the DNA matches it firmly. For some rows the clone size is stated as once, few or many, or as a class when expanded; others skip it.

>NA|TRBD1|TRBJ1-6|TRBV19
CASREGGAGYNSPLHF
TGTGCCAGTAGGGAAGGGGGCGCCGGGTATAATTCACCCCTCCACTTT
>NA|TRBD1|TRBJ2-2|TRBV5-1
CASRAGTGDTGELFF
TGCGCCAGCAGGGCCGGGACAGGGGACACCGGGGAGCTGTTTTTT
>few|NA|TRBJ1-4|TRBV5-1
CASSFGRKDEKLFF
TGCGCCAGCAGCTTCGGGAGGAAGGATGAAAAACTGTTTTTT
>NA|NA|TRBJ1-4|TRBV28
CATRHRVINEKLFF
TGTGCCACCAGACACAGGGTTATCAATGAAAAACTGTTTTTT
>NA|NA|TRBJ1-3|TRBV30
CAWSTQSGNTIYF
TGTGCCTGGAGTACGCAGTCTGGAAACACCATATATTTT
>few|NA|TRBJ2-7|TRBV30
CAWSEAVQYF
TGTGCCTGGAGTGAGGCGGTGCAGTACTTC
>NA|TRBD1|TRBJ1-1|TRBV5-1
CASSFRQGWTEAFF
TGCGCCAGCAGCTTCAGACAGGGTTGGACTGAAGCTTTCTTT
>NA|NA|TRBJ2-7|TRBV19
CASSIAFKGWYEQYF
TGTGCCAGTAGTATAGCGTTTAAGGGGTGGTACGAGCAGTACTTC
>NA|TRBD2|TRBJ2-7|TRBV6-6
CASTGLAVSSYEQYF
TGTGCCAGCACCGGACTAGCCGTTAGCTCCTACGAGCAGTACTTC
>few|TRBD1|TRBJ1-2|TRBV27
CASSFGTGSYGYTF
TGTGCCAGCAGTTTTGGGACAGGATCCTATGGCTACACCTTC
>NA|NA|TRBJ2-5|TRBV6-6
CASTPRARQETQYF
TGTGCCAGCACTCCGAGGGCCAGGCAAGAGACCCAGTACTTC
>NA|NA|TRBJ2-3|TRBV27
CASSFFTTPFTDTQYF
TGTGCCAGCAGTTTTTTCACAACCCCTTTCACAGATACGCAGTATTTT
>NA|NA|TRBJ2-1|TRBV9
CASSVGLNEQFF
TGTGCCAGCAGCGTAGGACTCAATGAGCAGTTCTTC
>NA|TRBD2|TRBJ2-3|TRBV6-4
CARITWGRGQDTQYF
TGTGCCCGCATTACTTGGGGGAGGGGCCAAGATACGCAGTATTTT
>NA|NA|TRBJ2-5|TRBV4-1
CASSRVEVNQETQYF
TGCGCCAGCAGCCGGGTGGAGGTGAACCAAGAGACCCAGTACTTC
>NA|TRBD1|TRBJ1-1|TRBV28
CASSFNDRGPEAFF
TGTGCCAGCAGTTTCAATGACAGGGGACCTGAAGCTTTCTTT
>NA|TRBD1|TRBJ2-1|TRBV15
CATSRVRTGYNEQFF
TGTGCCACCAGCAGAGTAAGGACAGGCTACAATGAGCAGTTCTTC
>NA|NA|TRBJ1-5|TRBV30
CARSVGTPRGNQPQHF
TGTGCCCGGAGTGTCGGGACACCACGAGGCAATCAGCCCCAGCATTTT
>NA|NA|TRBJ1-1|TRBV5-1
CASSVTGTRNTEAFF
TGCGCCAGCAGCGTAACCGGGACACGGAACACTGAAGCTTTCTTT
>few|NA|TRBJ1-1|TRBV11-2
CASSLPRSTPEAFF
TGTGCCAGCAGCCTTCCTAGGTCCACCCCTGAAGCTTTCTTT
>once|NA|TRBJ1-2|TRBV6-5
CASSYSIGQHLYGYTF
TGTGCCAGCAGTTACTCGATTGGACAGCACCTCTATGGCTACACCTTC
>few|NA|TRBJ2-7|TRBV18
CASSPGTGSSHEQYF
TGTGCCAGCTCACCTGGAACCGGGAGTTCCCACGAGCAGTACTTC
>NA|NA|TRBJ1-2|TRBV7-3
CASSQSGSNYGYTF
TGTGCCAGCAGCCAGTCGGGTTCTAACTATGGCTACACCTTC
>NA|TRBD1|TRBJ1-2|TRBV5-8
CASRRGRSYGYTF
TGTGCCAGCAGGAGGGGGCGCAGCTATGGCTACACCTTC
>few|TRBD2|TRBJ2-1|TRBV28
CASSVWAGTNEQFF
TGTGCCAGCAGCGTGTGGGCAGGGACTAACGAGCAGTTCTTC
>once|NA|TRBJ1-2|TRBV5-1
CASSPEPGKKGYTF
TGCGCCAGCAGCCCGGAACCGGGGAAGAAGGGCTACACCTTC
>few|NA|TRBJ2-7|TRBV30
CAWEPRASYEQYF
TGTGCCTGGGAACCGCGGGCGTCCTACGAGCAGTACTTC
>NA|NA|TRBJ1-5|TRBV11-2
CASSLAGGDYQPQHF
TGTGCCAGCAGCTTAGCGGGGGGCGACTATCAGCCCCAGCATTTT
>NA|NA|TRBJ1-3|TRBV15
CATSREHSQGNTIYF
TGTGCCACCAGCAGAGAGCACAGCCAAGGAAACACCATATATTTT